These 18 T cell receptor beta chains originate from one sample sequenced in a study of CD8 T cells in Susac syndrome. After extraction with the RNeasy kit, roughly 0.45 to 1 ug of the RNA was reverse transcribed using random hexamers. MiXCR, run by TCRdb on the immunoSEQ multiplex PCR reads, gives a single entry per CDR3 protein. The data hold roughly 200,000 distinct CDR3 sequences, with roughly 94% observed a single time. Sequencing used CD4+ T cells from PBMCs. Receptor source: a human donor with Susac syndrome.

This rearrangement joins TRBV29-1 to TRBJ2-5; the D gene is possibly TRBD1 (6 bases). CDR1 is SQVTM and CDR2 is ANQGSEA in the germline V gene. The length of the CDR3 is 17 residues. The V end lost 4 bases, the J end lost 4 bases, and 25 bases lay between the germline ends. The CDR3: CSVVSKSQGSWRETQYF. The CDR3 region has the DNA TGCAGCGTTGTATCGAAGAGCCAGGGGTCCTGGAGAGAGACCCAGTACTTC.

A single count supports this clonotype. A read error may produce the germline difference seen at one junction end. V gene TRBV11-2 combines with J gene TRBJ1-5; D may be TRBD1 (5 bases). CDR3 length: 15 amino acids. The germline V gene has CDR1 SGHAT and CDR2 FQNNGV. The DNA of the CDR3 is TGTGCCAGCAGCTTACTTGGGGGGACGGATCAGCCCCAGCTTTTT. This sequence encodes CASSLLGGTDQPQLF.

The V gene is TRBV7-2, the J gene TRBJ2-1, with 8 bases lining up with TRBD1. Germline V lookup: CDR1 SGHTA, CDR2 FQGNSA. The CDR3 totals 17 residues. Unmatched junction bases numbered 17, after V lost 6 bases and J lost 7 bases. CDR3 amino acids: CASREPQGAYRRNEQFF. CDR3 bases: TGTGCCAGCAGAGAGCCCCAGGGGGCCTATCGTAGGAATGAGCAGTTCTTC.

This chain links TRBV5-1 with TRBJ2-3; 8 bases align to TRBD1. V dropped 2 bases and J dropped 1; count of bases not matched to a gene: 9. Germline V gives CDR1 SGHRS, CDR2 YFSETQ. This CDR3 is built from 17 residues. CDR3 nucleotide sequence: TGCGCCAGCAGCTTCGACATCCCGGGACAGGGCACAGATACGCAGTATTTT. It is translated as CASSFDIPGQGTDTQYF.

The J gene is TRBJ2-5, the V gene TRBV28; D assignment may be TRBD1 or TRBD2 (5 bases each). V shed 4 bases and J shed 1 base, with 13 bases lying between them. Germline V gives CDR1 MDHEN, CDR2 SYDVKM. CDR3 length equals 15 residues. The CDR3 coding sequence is TGTGCCAGCAGTTCCCTAACCGGGGCCCAAGAGACCCAGTACTTC. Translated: CASSSLTGAQETQYF.

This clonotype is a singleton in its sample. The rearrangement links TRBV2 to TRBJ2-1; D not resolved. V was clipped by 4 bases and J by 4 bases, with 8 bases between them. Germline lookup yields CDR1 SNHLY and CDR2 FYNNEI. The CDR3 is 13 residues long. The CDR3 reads CASSVLQYNEQFF. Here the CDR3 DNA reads TGTGCCAGCAGTGTTCTACAATACAATGAGCAGTTCTTC.

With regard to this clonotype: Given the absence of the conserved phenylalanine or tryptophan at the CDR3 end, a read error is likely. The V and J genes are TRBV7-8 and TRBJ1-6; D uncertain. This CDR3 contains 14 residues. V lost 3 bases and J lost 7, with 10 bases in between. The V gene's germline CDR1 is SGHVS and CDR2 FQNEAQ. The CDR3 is CASSFAQTNSPLHL. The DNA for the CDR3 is TGTGCCAGCAGCTTCGCACAGACGAATTCACCCCTCCACCTT.

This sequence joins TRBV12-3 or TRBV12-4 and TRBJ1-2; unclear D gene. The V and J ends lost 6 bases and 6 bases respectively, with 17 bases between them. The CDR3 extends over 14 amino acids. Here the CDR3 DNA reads TGTGCCAGCAGCCCCCGGGTGCGCGGGGATGGCTACACCTTC. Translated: CASSPRVRGDGYTF.

The CDR3 here is CASLERGSYEQYF. The CDR3 DNA sequence: TGTGCCAGCCTCGAACGGGGCTCCTACGAGCAGTACTTC. The chain links TRBV28 to TRBJ2-7; the D gene is possibly TRBD2 (5 bases). Trimming left V 8 bases short and J 0 bases short, with 11 bases between. Germline-derived CDR1 and CDR2 are MDHEN and SYDVKM. The CDR3 runs to 13 residues.

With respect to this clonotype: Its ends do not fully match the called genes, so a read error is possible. The CDR3 DNA reads TGTGCCAGCAGCTTGGAACTTGGGAGGGTCTCTGAGGCTTTCTTT. It encodes CASSLELGRVSEAFF. The chain recombines TRBV5-4 with TRBJ1-1; D is undetermined. Looked up from germline, CDR1 is SGHNT and CDR2 is YYREEE (reference sequence). This CDR3 contains 15 residues.

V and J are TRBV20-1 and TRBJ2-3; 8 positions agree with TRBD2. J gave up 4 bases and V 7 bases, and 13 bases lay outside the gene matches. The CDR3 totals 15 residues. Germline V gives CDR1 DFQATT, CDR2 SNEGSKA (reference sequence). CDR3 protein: CSVERGASGPDTQYF. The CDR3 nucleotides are TGCAGTGTTGAGAGAGGGGCTAGCGGGCCAGATACGCAGTATTTT.

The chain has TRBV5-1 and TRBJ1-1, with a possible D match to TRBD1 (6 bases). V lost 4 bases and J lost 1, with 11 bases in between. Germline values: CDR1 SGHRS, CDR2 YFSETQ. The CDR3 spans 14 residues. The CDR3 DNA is TGCGCCAGCAGCCCCGGGGACACGAACACTGAAGCTTTCTTT. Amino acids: CASSPGDTNTEAFF. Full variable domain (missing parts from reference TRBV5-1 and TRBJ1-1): KAGVTQTPRYLIKTRGQQVTLSCSPISGHRSVSWYQQTPGQGLQFLFEYFSETQRNKGNFPGRFSGRQFSNSRSEMNVSTLELGDSALYLCASSPGDTNTEAFFGQGTRLTVV.

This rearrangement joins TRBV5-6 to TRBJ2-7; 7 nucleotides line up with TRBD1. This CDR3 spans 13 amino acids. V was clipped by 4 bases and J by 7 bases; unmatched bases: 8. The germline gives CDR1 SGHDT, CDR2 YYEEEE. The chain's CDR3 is CASSPTGVGEQYF. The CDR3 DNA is TGTGCCAGCAGCCCCACAGGGGTCGGGGAGCAGTACTTC.

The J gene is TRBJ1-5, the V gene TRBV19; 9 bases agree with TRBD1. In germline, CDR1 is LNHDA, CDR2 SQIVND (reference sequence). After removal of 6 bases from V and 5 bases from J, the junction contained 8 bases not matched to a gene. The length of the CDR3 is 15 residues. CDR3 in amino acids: CASSPTGGRDQPQHF. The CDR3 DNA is TGTGCCAGTAGCCCAACAGGGGGCCGGGATCAGCCCCAGCATTTT. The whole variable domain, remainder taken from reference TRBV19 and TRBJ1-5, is DGGITQSPKYLFRKEGQNVTLSCEQNLNHDAMYWYRQDPGQGLRLIYYSQIVNDFQKGDIAEGYSVSREKKESFPLTVTSAQKNPTAFYLCASSPTGGRDQPQHFGDGTRLSIL.

CDR3 residues: CASSLTLFGKAANQETQYF. The CDR3 DNA reads as TGCGCCAGCAGCCTTACGCTGTTTGGTAAGGCCGCAAACCAAGAGACCCAGTACTTC. The chain recombines TRBV4-3 with TRBJ2-5; D gene ambiguous. CDR3 size: 19 residues. Germline V gene lookup returns CDR1 LGHNA and CDR2 YSLEER. V lost 4 bases and J 0 bases, leaving 24 bases between the germline ends.

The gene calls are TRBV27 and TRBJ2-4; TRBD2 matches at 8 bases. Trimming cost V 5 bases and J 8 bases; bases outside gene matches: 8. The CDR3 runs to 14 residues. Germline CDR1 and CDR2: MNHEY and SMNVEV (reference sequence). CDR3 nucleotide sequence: TGTGCCAGCAGTAAAAGGACTAGCAGGGACATTCAGTACTTC. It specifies CASSKRTSRDIQYF.

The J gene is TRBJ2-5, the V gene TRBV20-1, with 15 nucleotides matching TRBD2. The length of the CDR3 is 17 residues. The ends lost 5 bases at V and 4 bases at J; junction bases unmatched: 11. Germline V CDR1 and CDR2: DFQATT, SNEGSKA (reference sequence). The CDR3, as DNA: TGCAGTGCTGTTAGGACTAGCGGGGGGGCAGGGGGAGAGACCCAGTACTTC. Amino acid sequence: CSAVRTSGGAGGETQYF.

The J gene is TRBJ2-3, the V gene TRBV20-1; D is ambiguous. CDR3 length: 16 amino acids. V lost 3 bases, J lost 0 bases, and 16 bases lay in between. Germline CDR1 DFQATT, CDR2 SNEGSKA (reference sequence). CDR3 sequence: CSASAPRISSTDTQYF. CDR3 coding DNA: TGCAGTGCTAGTGCCCCCAGGATTTCCAGCACAGATACGCAGTATTTT.